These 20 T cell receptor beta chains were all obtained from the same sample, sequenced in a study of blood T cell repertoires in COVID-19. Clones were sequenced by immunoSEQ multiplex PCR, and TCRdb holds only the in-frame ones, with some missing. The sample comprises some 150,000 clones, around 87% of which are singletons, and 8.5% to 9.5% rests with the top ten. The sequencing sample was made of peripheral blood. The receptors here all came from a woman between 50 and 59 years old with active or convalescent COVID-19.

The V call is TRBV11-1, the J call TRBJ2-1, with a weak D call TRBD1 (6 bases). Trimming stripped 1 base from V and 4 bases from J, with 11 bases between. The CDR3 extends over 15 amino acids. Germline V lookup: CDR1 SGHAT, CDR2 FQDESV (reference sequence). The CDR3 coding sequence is TGTGCCAGCAGCTTAGGCAGGGGACATTACAATGAGCAGTTCTTC. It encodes CASSLGRGHYNEQFF.

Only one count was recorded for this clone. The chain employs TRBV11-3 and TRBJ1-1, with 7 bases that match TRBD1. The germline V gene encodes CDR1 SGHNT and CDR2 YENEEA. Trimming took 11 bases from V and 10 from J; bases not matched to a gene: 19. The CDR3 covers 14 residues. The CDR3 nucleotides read TGTGCCGGACCACTTGGACAGGAGCATTGTGGAGCTTTCTTT. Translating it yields CAGPLGQEHCGAFF.

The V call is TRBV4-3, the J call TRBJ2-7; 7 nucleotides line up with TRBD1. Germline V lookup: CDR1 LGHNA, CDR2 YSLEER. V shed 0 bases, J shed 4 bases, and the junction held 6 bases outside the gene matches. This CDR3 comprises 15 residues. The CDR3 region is CASSQESDRFYEQYF. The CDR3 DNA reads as TGCGCCAGCAGCCAAGAATCGGACAGGTTTTACGAGCAGTACTTC.

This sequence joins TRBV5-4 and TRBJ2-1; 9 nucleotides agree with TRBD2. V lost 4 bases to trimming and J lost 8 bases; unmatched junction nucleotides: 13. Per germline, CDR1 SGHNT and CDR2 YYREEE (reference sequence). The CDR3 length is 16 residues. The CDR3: CASSQLVSGSRDEQFF. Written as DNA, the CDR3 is TGTGCCAGCAGCCAGCTGGTTAGCGGGAGCCGGGATGAGCAGTTCTTC.

The CDR3 DNA is TGTGCCAGCAGCCTCGGACAGGTCGGGAACACTGAAGCTTTCTTT. This sequence encodes CASSLGQVGNTEAFF. This chain connects TRBV28 to TRBJ1-1; 7 bases map to TRBD1. V was clipped by 6 bases and J by 1 base; unmatched bases: 8. Germline lookup yields CDR1 MDHEN and CDR2 SYDVKM. This CDR3 is 15 amino acids long.

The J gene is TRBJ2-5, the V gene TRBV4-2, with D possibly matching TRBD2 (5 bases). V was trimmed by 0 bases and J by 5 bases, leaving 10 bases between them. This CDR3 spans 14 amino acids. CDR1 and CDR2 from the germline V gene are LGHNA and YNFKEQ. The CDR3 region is CASSQEEGYETQYF. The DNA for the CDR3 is TGTGCCAGCAGCCAAGAAGAGGGCTACGAGACCCAGTACTTC.

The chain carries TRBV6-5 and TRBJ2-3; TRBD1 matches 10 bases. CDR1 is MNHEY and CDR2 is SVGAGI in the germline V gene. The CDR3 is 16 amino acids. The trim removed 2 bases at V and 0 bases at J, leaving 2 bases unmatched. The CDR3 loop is CASSYQGQGSTDTQYF. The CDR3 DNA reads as TGTGCCAGCAGTTACCAGGGACAGGGGAGCACAGATACGCAGTATTTT.

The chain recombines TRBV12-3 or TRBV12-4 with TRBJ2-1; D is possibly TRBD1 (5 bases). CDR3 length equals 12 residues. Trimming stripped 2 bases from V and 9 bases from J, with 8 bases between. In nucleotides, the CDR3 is TGTGCCAGCAGTTTATCCAGGGTTGAGCAGTTCTTC. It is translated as CASSLSRVEQFF.

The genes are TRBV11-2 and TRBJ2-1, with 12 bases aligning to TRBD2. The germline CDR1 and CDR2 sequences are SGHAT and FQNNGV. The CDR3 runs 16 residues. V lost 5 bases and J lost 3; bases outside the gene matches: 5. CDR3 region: CASSPGTSGFYNEQFF. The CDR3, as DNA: TGTGCCAGCAGCCCCGGGACTAGCGGGTTCTACAATGAGCAGTTCTTC.

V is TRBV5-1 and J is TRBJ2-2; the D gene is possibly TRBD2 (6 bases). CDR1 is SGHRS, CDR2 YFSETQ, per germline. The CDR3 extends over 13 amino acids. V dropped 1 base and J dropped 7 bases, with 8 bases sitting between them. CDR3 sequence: CASSLQGGGELFF. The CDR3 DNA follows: TGCGCCAGCAGCTTGCAGGGAGGCGGGGAGCTGTTTTTT.

The CDR3 coding sequence is TGTGCCAGCAGCCCCACCGAGGGAGGTGGAGATACGCAGTATTTT. It encodes CASSPTEGGGDTQYF. The J gene is TRBJ2-3, the V gene TRBV7-9; possibly TRBD2 for D (6 bases). The CDR3 is made up of 15 amino acids. CDR1 is SEHNR and CDR2 is FQNEAQ in the germline V gene (reference sequence). Trimming shortened V by 5 bases and J by 5 bases, and 17 bases separated the two germline ends.

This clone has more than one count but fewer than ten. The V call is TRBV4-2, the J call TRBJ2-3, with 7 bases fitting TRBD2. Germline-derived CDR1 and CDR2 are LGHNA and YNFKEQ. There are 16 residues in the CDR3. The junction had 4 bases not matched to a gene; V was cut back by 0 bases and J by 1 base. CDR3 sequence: CASSQDRTSGTDTQYF. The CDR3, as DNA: TGTGCCAGCAGCCAAGATAGAACTAGCGGCACAGATACGCAGTATTTT.

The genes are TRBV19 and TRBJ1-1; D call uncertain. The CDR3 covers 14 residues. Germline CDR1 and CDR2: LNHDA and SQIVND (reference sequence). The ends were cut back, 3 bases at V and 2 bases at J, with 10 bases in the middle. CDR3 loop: CASSMWSGNTEAFF. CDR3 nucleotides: TGTGCCAGTAGTATGTGGTCAGGAAACACTGAAGCTTTCTTT. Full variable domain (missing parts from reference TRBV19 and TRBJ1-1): DGGITQSPKYLFRKEGQNVTLSCEQNLNHDAMYWYRQDPGQGLRLIYYSQIVNDFQKGDIAEGYSVSREKKESFPLTVTSAQKNPTAFYLCASSMWSGNTEAFFGQGTRLTVV.

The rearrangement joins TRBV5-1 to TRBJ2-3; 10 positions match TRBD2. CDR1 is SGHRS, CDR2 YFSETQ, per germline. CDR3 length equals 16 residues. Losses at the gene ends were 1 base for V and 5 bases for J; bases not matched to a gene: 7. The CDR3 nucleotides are TGCGCCAGCAGCTTGAGAACTAGCGGGAACGGAGATACGCAGTATTTT. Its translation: CASSLRTSGNGDTQYF.

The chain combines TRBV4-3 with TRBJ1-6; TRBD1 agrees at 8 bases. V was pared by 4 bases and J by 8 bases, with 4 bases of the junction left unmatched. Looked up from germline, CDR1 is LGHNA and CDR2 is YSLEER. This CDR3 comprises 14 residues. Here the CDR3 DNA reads TGCGCCAGCAGCCTTGACAGGGGCTATTCACCCCTCCACTTT. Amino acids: CASSLDRGYSPLHF.

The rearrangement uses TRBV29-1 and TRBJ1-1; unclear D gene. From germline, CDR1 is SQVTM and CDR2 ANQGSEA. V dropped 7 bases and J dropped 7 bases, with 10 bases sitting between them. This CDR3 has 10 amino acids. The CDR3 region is CSGGESEAFF. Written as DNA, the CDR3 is TGCAGCGGCGGGGAAAGTGAAGCTTTCTTT.

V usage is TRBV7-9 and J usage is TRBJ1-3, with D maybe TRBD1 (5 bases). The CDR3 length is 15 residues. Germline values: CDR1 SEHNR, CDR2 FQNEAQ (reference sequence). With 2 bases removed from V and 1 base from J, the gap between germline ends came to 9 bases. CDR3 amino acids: CASSLLGGSGNTIYF. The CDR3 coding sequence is TGTGCCAGCAGCTTATTGGGGGGATCTGGAAACACCATATATTTT. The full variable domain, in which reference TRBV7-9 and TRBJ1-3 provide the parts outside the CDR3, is DTGVSQNPRHKITKRGQNVTFRCDPISEHNRLYWYRQTLGQGPEFLTYFQNEAQLEKSRLLSDRFSAERPKGSFSTLEIQRTEQGDSAMYLCASSLLGGSGNTIYFGEGSWLTVV.

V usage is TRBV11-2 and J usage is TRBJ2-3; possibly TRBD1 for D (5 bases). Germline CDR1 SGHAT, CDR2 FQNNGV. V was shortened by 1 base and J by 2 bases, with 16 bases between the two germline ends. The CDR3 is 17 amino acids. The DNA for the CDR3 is TGTGCCAGCAGCTTAGTCCGGACAAACCCTTACACAGATACGCAGTATTTT. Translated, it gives CASSLVRTNPYTDTQYF. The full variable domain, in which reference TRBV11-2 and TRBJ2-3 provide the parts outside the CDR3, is EAGVAQSPRYKIIEKRQSVAFWCNPISGHATLYWYQQILGQGPKLLIQFQNNGVVDDSQLPKDRFSAERLKGVDSTLKIQPAKLEDSAVYLCASSLVRTNPYTDTQYFGPGTRLTVL.

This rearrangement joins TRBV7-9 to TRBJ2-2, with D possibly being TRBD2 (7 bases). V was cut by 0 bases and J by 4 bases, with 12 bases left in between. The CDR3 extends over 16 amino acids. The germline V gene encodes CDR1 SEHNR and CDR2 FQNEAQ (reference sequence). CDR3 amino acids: CASSLAGGPGTGELFF. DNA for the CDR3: TGTGCCAGCAGCTTAGCGGGGGGGCCGGGCACCGGGGAGCTGTTTTTT. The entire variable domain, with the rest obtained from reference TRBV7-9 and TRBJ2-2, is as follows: DTGVSQNPRHKITKRGQNVTFRCDPISEHNRLYWYRQTLGQGPEFLTYFQNEAQLEKSRLLSDRFSAERPKGSFSTLEIQRTEQGDSAMYLCASSLAGGPGTGELFFGEGSRLTVL.

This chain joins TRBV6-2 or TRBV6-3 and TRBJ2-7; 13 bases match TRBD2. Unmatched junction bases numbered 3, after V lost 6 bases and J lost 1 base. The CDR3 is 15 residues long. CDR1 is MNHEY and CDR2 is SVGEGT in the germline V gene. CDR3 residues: CASSTGLAGSYEQYF. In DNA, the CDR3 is TGTGCCAGCAGCACGGGACTAGCGGGATCCTACGAGCAGTACTTC.